The sequence of this TCR beta chain was determined in a study of T-cell memory formation after mild COVID-19 (dated by TCRdb to about 2021). Concerning the study at large: TCR sequence clusters from the two donors were found to be largely donor specific. Longitudinal TCRalpha and TCRbeta repertoire sequencing tracked T-cell clones expanding and contracting after mild COVID-19 in a couple of donors. The cohort comprised two young, previously healthy adult volunteers, one female and one male.

The sample was run on an Illumina NovaSeq 6000. cDNA libraries for TCRalpha and TCRbeta were prepared by 5'RACE using constant-segment primers, with sample barcodes and unique molecular identifiers added. RNA was extracted from every sample with Trizol reagent. Amplification of the libraries took two PCR steps, and the second step added a second sample barcode plus Illumina TruSeq adapters. Libraries were sequenced on an Illumina NovaSeq with 2 x 150 bp paired-end reads. Regarding the original processing steps: The reads were demultiplexed and collapsed into UMI-guided consensus sequences using migec v1.2.7. With mixcr v2.1.11, UMI consensuses were aligned to TRA and TRB V and J templates and assembled into clonotypes. Clonotypes were classified as expanded or contracted when called significant by both edgeR and NoisET, with noise models trained on biological replicates. For edgeR calls, a false discovery rate-adjusted p below 0.01 and a log2 fold-change threshold of 1 were applied. As an exploratory analysis of dynamics, max-normalized trajectories of the 1000 most abundant clonotypes were examined by PCA with hierarchical clustering. The CD4 or CD8 phenotype of responding clones was assigned using the separately sequenced CD4+ and CD8+ repertoires. TCRdb trimmed public reads at Q25 via fastp, called clones via MiXCR and kept in-frame beta chains. Entries that share a CDR3 protein sequence are merged under the most common genes and DNA. Clone size and V and J calls follow TCRdb, not the original study. This sample has tens of thousands of distinct CDR3 sequences in its table, and 7.3% of those were observed once. Jointly, the top ten make up roughly 1.5% of the sample.

The investigation overall reported the following: Contracting CD4+ clones were found mainly in CM and EM memory subsets, while CD8+ clones were enriched in EMRA. Clones that contracted from day 15 to 85 showed balanced CD4/CD8 phenotypes, whereas a second wave of clones that expanded from day 15 to 37 leaned towards CD4+. The study included only a couple of mild cases, and larger cohorts that include severe cases with pre-infection samples were judged to be necessary. SARS-CoV-2 specificity of the second-wave clones peaking on day 37 was not confirmed. Some responding clones were found in pre-infection memory, which suggests that pre-existing cross-reactive memory T cells took part in the SARS-CoV-2 response.

Concerning this clonotype: This receptor's antigen is unknown. No base quality information exists; no much larger clone differs at one position.

PBMCs were isolated by Ficoll-Paque density gradient centrifugation. CDR1 SEHNR and CDR2 FQNEAQ are derived from the germline V gene (reference sequence). The cysteine opens and the phenylalanine closes a CDR3 of 14 amino acids. Only the CDR3 portion is preserved as DNA: 42 bases, with reading frame beginning at the first base. Relative to germline, V is 3 bases shorter and J is 0 bases shorter, with 6 bases between their ends. The sequence came from a young man who had mild COVID-19 (a few samples of this study predate the infection). The sample titles of this study are shuffled in the database, so cell type and time point are left out; the donor was told from shared clones. The chain joins TRBV7-9 to TRBJ2-4, with the D gene too uncertain to name. Sequences were obtained from PBMCs or a T cell subset sorted from them (not recorded which). The CDR3 reads CASSFSAAKNIQYF. The DNA reads TGTGCCAGCAGCTTTTCGGCAGCCAAAAACATTCAGTACTTC.